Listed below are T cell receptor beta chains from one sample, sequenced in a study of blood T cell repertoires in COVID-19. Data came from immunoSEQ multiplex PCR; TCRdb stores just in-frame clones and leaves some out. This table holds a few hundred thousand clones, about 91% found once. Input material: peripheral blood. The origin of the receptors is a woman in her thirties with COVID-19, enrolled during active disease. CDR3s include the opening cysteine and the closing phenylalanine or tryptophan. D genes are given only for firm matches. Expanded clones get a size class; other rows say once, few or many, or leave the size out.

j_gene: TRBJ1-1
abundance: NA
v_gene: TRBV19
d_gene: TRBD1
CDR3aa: CASRPGQGRGTEAFF
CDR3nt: TGTGCCAGTAGACCGGGACAGGGAAGGGGTACTGAAGCTTTCTTT

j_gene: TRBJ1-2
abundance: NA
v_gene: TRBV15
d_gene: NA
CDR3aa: CATSRPGTSGGYGYTF
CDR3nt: TGTGCCACCAGCAGACCAGGGACATCGGGGGGCTATGGCTACACCTTC

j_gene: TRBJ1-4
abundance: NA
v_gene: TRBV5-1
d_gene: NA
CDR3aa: CASSQGQGNEKLFF
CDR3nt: TGCGCCAGCAGCCAGGGGCAGGGTAATGAAAAACTGTTTTTT

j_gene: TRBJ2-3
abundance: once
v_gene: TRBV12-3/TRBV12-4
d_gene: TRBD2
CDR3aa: CASSFSGLNTQYF
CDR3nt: TGTGCCAGCAGTTTCTCGGGACTAAATACGCAGTATTTT

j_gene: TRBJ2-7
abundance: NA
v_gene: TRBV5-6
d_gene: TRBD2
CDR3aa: CASSLWEGRRTYEQYF
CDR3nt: TGTGCCAGCAGCTTGTGGGAGGGGCGTCGGACCTACGAGCAGTACTTC

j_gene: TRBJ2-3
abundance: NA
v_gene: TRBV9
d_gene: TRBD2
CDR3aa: CASSPGTSGTDTQYF
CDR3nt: TGTGCCAGCAGCCCCGGGACTAGCGGCACAGATACGCAGTATTTT

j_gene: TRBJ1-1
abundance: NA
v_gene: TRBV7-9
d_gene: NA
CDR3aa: CASSQVAWVNTEAFF
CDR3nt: TGTGCCAGCAGCCAGGTTGCGTGGGTGAACACTGAAGCTTTCTTT

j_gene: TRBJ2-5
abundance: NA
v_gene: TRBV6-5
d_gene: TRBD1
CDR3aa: CASRQTGETQYF
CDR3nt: TGTGCCAGCAGGCAGACAGGGGAGACCCAGTACTTC

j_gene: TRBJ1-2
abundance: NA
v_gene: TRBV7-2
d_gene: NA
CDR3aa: CASSFGQFGYGYTF
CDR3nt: TGTGCCAGCAGCTTCGGACAGTTCGGCTATGGCTACACCTTC

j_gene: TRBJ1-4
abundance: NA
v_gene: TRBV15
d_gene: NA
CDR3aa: CATSPHIVGRLEKLFF
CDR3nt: TGTGCCACCAGCCCCCATATCGTGGGGCGTCTTGAAAAACTGTTTTTT

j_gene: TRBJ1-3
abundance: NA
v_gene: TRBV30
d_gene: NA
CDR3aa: CALRRNGNTIYF
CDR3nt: TGTGCCCTTCGGCGGAATGGAAACACCATATATTTT

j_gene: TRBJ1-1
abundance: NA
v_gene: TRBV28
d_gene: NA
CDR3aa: CASSPFELTEAFF
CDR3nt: TGTGCCAGCTCTCCCTTCGAGCTCACTGAAGCTTTCTTT